This note documents a single T cell receptor beta chain sequence. TCRdb's copy holds only in-frame clones and misses some; the assay was immunoSEQ multiplex PCR. The sample consists of approximately 92,000 clones, roughly 75% of them appearing once. The data are from a study of blood T cell repertoires in COVID-19. The CDR3 length is 20 residues. Unmatched junction bases numbered 17, after V lost 4 bases and J lost 2 bases. Per germline, CDR1 MNHEY and CDR2 SVGEGT. The rearrangement joins TRBV6-2 or TRBV6-3 to TRBJ2-5, with 12 bases lining up with TRBD1. This clonotype originated in a man aged 50-60 years who had recovered from COVID-19. The sample comprised peripheral blood. This CDR3 is CASSSRDRGRLAGIQETQYF. The CDR3 bases are TGTGCCAGCAGTTCCAGGGACAGGGGGCGCCTAGCGGGAATACAAGAGACCCAGTACTTC.